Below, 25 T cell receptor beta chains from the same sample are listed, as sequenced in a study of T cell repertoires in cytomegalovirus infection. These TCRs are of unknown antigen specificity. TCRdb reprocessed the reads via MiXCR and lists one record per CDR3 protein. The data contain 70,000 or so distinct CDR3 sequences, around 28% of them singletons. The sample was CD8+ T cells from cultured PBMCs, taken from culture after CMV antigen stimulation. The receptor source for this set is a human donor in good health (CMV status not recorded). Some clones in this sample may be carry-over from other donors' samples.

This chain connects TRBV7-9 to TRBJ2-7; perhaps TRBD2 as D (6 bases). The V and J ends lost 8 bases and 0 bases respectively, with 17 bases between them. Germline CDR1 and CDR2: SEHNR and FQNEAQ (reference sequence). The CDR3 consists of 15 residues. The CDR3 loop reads CASELPEGGSYEQYF. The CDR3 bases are TGTGCCAGCGAACTCCCGGAGGGTGGCTCCTACGAGCAGTACTTC.

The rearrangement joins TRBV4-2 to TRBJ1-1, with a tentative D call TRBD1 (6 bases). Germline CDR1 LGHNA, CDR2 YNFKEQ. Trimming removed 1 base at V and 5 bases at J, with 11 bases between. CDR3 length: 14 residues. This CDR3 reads CASSQARGPTEAFF. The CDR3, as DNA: TGTGCCAGCAGCCAAGCCCGGGGGCCGACTGAAGCTTTCTTT.

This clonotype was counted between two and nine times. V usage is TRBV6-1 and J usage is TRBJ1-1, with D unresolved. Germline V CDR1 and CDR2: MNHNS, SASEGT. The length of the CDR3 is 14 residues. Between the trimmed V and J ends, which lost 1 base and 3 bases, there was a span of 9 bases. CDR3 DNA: TGTGCCAGCAGTGAAGGGGATTTGTACACTGAAGCTTTCTTT. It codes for CASSEGDLYTEAFF.

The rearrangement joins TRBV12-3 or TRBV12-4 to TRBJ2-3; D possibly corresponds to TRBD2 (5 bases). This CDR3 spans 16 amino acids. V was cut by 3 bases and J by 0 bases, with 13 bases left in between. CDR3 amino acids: CASSLGSGTSTDTQYF. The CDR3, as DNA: TGTGCCAGCAGTTTGGGGTCGGGAACAAGCACAGATACGCAGTATTTT.

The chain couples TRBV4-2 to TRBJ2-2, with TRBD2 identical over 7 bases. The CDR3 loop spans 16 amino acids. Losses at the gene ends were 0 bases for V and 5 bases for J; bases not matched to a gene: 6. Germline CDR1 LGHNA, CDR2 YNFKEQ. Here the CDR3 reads CASSQELGAGTGELFF. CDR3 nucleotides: TGTGCCAGCAGCCAAGAACTCGGAGCGGGGACCGGGGAGCTGTTTTTT.

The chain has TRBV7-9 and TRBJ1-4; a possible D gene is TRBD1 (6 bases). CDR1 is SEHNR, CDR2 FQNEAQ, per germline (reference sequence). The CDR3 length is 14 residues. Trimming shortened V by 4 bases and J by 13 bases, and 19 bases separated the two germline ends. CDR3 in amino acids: CASSSSTHRERLFF. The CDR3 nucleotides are TGTGCCAGCAGCTCCTCTACGCACAGGGAGAGACTGTTTTTT.

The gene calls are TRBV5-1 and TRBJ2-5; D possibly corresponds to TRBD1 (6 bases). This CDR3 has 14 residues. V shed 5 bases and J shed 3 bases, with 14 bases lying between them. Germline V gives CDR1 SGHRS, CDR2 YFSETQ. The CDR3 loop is CASSAPQGKETQYF. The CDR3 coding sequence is TGCGCCAGCAGTGCCCCTCAGGGGAAAGAGACCCAGTACTTC.

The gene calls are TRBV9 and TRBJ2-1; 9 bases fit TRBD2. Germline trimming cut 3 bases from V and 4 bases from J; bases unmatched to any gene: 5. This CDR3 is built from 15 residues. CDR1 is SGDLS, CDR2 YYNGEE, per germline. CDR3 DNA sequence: TGTGCCAGCAGCGGGCAGCGGGAGGATTACAATGAGCAGTTCTTC. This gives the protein CASSGQREDYNEQFF.

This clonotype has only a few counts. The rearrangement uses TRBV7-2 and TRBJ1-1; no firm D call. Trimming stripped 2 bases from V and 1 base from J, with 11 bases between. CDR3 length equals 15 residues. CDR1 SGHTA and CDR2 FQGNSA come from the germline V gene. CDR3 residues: CASSLFDWGNTEAFF. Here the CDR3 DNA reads TGTGCCAGCAGCTTATTCGACTGGGGGAACACTGAAGCTTTCTTT. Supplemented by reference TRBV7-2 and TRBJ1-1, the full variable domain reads GAGVSQSPSNKVTEKGKDVELRCDPISGHTALYWYRQSLGQGLEFLIYFQGNSAPDKSGLPSDRFSAERTGGSVSTLTIQRTQQEDSAVYLCASSLFDWGNTEAFFGQGTRLTVV.

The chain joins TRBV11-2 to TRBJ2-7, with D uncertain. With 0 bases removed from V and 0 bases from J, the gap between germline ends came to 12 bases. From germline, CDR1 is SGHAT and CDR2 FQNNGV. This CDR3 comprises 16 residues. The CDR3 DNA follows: TGTGCCAGCAGCTTAGAAGGTTCAGCTCACTCCTACGAGCAGTACTTC. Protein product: CASSLEGSAHSYEQYF.

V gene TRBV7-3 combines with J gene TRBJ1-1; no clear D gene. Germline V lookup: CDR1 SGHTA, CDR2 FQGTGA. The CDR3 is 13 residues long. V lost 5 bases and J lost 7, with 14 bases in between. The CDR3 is CASSPPPLGEAFF. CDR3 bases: TGTGCCAGCAGCCCCCCTCCATTAGGTGAAGCTTTCTTT.

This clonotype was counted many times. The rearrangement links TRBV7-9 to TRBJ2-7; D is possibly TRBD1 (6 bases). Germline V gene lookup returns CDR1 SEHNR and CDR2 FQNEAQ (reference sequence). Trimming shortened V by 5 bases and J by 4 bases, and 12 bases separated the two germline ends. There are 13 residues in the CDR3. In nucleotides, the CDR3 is TGTGCCAGCAGCCCCGAGGGGGTGTACGAGCAGTACTTC. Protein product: CASSPEGVYEQYF.

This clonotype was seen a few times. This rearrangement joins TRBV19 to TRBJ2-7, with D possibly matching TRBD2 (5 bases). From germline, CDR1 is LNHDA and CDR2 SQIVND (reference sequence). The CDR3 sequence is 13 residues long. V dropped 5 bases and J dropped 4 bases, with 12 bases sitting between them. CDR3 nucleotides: TGTGCCAGTAGTCTCGCGGGCCGTTACGAGCAGTACTTC. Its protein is CASSLAGRYEQYF.

The CDR3 protein is CATSRDRDRGQYEQYF. DNA of the CDR3: TGTGCCACCAGCAGAGATCGGGACAGGGGGCAGTACGAGCAGTACTTC. The chain employs TRBV15 and TRBJ2-7; 12 positions match TRBD1. V shed 0 bases, J shed 4 bases, and the junction held 4 bases outside the gene matches. Germline V lookup: CDR1 LNHNV, CDR2 YYDKDF (reference sequence). The CDR3 has 16 amino acids.

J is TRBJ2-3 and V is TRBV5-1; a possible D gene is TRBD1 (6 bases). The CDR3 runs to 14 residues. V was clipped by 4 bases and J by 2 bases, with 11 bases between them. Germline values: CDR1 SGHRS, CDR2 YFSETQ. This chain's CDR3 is CASSVTGSTDTQYF. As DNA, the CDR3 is TGCGCCAGCAGCGTGACAGGATCCACAGATACGCAGTATTTT.

The CDR3 loop reads CASSLWVGLAGTDTQYF. CDR3 coding DNA: TGTGCCAGCAGTTTATGGGTGGGACTAGCGGGCACAGATACGCAGTATTTT. The chain is built from TRBV12-3 or TRBV12-4 and TRBJ2-3; 11 positions agree with TRBD2. The CDR3 runs 17 residues. Trimming at V came to 2 bases and at J to 1 base, leaving 5 bases not matched to a gene.

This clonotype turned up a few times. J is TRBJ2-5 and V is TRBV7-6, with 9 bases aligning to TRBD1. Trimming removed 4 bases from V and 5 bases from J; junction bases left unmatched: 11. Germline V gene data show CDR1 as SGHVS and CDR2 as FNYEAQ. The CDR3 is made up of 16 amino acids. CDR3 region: CASSSAGTGSAETQYF. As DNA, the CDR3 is TGTGCCAGCAGCTCCGCCGGGACAGGGTCGGCGGAGACCCAGTACTTC.

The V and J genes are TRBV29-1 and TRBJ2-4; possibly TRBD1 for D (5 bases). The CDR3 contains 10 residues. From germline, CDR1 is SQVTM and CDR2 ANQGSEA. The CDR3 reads CSRREHIQYF. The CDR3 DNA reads TGCAGTCGCAGGGAACACATTCAGTACTTC.

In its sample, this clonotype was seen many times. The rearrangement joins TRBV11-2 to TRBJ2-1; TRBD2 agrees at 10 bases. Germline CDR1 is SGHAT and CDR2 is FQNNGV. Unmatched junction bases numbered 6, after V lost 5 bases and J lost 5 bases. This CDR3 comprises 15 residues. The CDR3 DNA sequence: TGTGCCAGCAGCGCGGGGCTAGCGGGAGACAATGAGCAGTTCTTC. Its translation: CASSAGLAGDNEQFF.

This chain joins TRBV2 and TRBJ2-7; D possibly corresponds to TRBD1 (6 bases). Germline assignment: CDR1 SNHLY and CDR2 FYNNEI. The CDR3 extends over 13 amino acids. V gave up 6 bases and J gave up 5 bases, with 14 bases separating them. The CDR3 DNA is TGTGCCAGCAGCGGACAGTTTGTCCACGAGCAGTACTTC. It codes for CASSGQFVHEQYF.

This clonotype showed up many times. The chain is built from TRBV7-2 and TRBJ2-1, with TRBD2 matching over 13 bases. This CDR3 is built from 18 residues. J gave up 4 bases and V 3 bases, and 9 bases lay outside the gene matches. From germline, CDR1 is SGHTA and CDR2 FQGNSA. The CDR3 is CASSLDTSGGAGYNEQFF. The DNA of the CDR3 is TGTGCCAGCAGCTTGGATACTAGCGGGGGGGCGGGGTACAATGAGCAGTTCTTC. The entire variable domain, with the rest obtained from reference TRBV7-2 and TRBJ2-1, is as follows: GAGVSQSPSNKVTEKGKDVELRCDPISGHTALYWYRQSLGQGLEFLIYFQGNSAPDKSGLPSDRFSAERTGGSVSTLTIQRTQQEDSAVYLCASSLDTSGGAGYNEQFFGPGTRLTVL.

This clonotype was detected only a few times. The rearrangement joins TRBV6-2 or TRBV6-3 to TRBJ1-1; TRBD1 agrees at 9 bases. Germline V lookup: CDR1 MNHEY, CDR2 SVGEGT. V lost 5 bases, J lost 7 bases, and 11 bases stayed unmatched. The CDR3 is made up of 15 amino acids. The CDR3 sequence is CASSTPGQGSIEAFF. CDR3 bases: TGTGCCAGCAGTACGCCGGGACAGGGATCGATTGAAGCTTTCTTT.

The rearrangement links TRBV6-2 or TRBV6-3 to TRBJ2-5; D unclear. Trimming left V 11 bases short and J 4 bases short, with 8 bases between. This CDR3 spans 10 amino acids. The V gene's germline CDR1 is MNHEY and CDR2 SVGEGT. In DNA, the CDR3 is TGTGCCTCCTTAGGAGAGACCCAGTACTTC. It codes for CASLGETQYF.

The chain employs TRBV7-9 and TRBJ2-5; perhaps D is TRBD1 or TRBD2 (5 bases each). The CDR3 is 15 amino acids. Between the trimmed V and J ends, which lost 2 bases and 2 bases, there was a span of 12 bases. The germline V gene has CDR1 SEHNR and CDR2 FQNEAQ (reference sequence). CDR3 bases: TGTGCCAGCAGCTTAATATGGGACCGACAAGAGACCCAGTACTTC. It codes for CASSLIWDRQETQYF. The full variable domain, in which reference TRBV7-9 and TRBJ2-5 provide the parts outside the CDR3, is DTGVSQNPRHKITKRGQNVTFRCDPISEHNRLYWYRQTLGQGPEFLTYFQNEAQLEKSRLLSDRFSAERPKGSFSTLEIQRTEQGDSAMYLCASSLIWDRQETQYFGPGTRLLVL.

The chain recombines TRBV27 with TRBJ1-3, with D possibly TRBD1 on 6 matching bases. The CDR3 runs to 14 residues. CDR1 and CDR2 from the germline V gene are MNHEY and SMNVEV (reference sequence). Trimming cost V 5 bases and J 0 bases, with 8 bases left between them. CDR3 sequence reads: CASSGTNSGNTIYF. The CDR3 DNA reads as TGTGCCAGCAGTGGGACAAACTCTGGAAACACCATATATTTT.